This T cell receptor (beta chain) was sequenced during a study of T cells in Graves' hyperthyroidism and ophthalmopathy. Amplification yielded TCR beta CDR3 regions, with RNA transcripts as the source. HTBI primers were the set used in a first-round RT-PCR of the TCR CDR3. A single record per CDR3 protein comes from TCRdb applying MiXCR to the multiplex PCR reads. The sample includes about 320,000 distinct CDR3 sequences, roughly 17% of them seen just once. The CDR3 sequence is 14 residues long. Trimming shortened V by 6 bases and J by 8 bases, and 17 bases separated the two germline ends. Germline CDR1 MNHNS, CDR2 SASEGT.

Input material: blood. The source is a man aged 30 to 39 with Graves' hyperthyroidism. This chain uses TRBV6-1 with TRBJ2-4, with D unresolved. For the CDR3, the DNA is TGTGCCAGCAGCTGGATGGGGTCAGGAGACATTCAGTACTTC. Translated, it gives CASSWMGSGDIQYF.